Listed here are 28 T cell receptor beta chains from one sample, sequenced in a study of T-cell reconstitution after alpha-beta-depleted transplantation in children. As it was prepared, the TCRbeta library received unique molecular identifiers. TCRdb re-called the PCR reads through MiXCR, storing one row per CDR3 protein. The repertoire holds fewer than 120,000 distinct CDR3 sequences, with around a tenth as singletons. This specimen consisted of PBMCs from the stem cell graft donor, obtained from the stem cell graft. The receptor source for this set is a human donor who donated a stem cell graft to a child with acute lymphoblastic leukemia.

This clonotype has at least ten counts. The genes are TRBV5-1 and TRBJ2-1; the match to TRBD2 covers 13 bases. Germline CDR1 and CDR2: SGHRS and YFSETQ. The CDR3 runs 16 residues. V lost 2 bases and J lost 7; bases outside the gene matches: 6. The CDR3 spells CASSFHRLAGGNEQFF. The CDR3 bases are TGCGCCAGCAGCTTCCATCGACTAGCGGGAGGAAATGAGCAGTTCTTC. Looking up the rest from reference TRBV5-1 and TRBJ2-1 gives the full variable domain: KAGVTQTPRYLIKTRGQQVTLSCSPISGHRSVSWYQQTPGQGLQFLFEYFSETQRNKGNFPGRFSGRQFSNSRSEMNVSTLELGDSALYLCASSFHRLAGGNEQFFGPGTRLTVL.

This clonotype was observed at least ten times. V gene TRBV6-5 combines with J gene TRBJ2-1, with D tentatively TRBD2 (5 bases). The CDR3 extends over 15 amino acids. Looked up from germline, CDR1 is MNHEY and CDR2 is SVGAGI. V lost 2 bases, J lost 4 bases, and 12 bases lay in between. The CDR3 region is CASSYEGVAYNEQFF. The CDR3 coding sequence is TGTGCCAGCAGTTACGAGGGAGTGGCGTACAATGAGCAGTTCTTC.

The table lists this clonotype with many counts. The rearrangement links TRBV15 to TRBJ2-2, with 8 bases that match TRBD1. Germline V CDR1 and CDR2: LNHNV, YYDKDF (reference sequence). There are 16 residues in the CDR3. V trimming: 0 bases; J trimming: 5 bases; junction bases outside the gene matches: 5. For the CDR3, the DNA is TGTGCCACCAGCAGAGATTTCAGGGGGCGAACCGGGGAGCTGTTTTTT. Encoded protein: CATSRDFRGRTGELFF.

This clonotype was recorded at least ten times. The J gene is TRBJ1-3, the V gene TRBV20-1; TRBD1 agrees at 8 bases. This CDR3 has 14 residues. V shed 7 bases and J 4 bases; nucleotides not matched to a gene: 9. Germline loops: CDR1 DFQATT, CDR2 SNEGSKA (reference sequence). The CDR3 coding sequence is TGCAGTGTTCCCGGCAGGGGGCGCGGAAACACCATATATTTT. This translates into CSVPGRGRGNTIYF.

The sample holds many counts of this clonotype. CDR3 in DNA: TGTGCCAGCACCGGACTAGCGGGCCAGGGTGAGCAGTTCTTC. The encoded protein is CASTGLAGQGEQFF. The chain carries TRBV6-5 and TRBJ2-1, with TRBD2 matching 11 bases. This CDR3 has 14 amino acids. V lost 7 bases, J lost 9 bases, and 8 bases stayed unmatched. The germline CDR1 and CDR2 sequences are MNHEY and SVGAGI.

In this sample, this clonotype turned up a few times. The chain links TRBV12-3 or TRBV12-4 to TRBJ2-4; possibly TRBD1 or TRBD2 for D (6 bases each). CDR3 length: 19 amino acids. Between the trimmed V and J ends, which lost 5 bases and 4 bases, there was a span of 27 bases. In nucleotides, the CDR3 is TGTGCCAGCAGTCGAAAACCCAGCCTGCGGGACATCGGGAAAAACATTCAGTACTTC. Translating it yields CASSRKPSLRDIGKNIQYF.

This clonotype was seen ten or more times. V usage is TRBV28 and J usage is TRBJ2-3, with unresolved D. V dropped 6 bases and J dropped 1 base, with 23 bases sitting between them. The CDR3 totals 18 residues. Germline CDR1 MDHEN, CDR2 SYDVKM. CDR3 DNA: TGTGCCAGCAGCTATTCCCTCACGTTTAAGGTTGGCACAGATACGCAGTATTTT. It translates to CASSYSLTFKVGTDTQYF.

This clonotype came up many times. The chain links TRBV20-1 to TRBJ1-2; a possible D gene is TRBD1 (5 bases). Germline CDR1 DFQATT, CDR2 SNEGSKA (reference sequence). The CDR3 extends over 15 amino acids. The V gene lost 3 bases and the J gene lost 8 bases, with 22 bases spanning the gap. The CDR3, as DNA: TGCAGTGCTAGCGGTCCCAGGGTTGGCATGTTGGGCTACACCTTC. This sequence encodes CSASGPRVGMLGYTF.

This clonotype was seen ten or more times. The J gene is TRBJ2-7, the V gene TRBV6-5, with D uncertain. V was pared by 7 bases and J by 7 bases, with 20 bases between. In germline, CDR1 is MNHEY, CDR2 SVGAGI. The CDR3 runs to 14 residues. DNA for the CDR3: TGTGCCAGCACGCCACGGGCTGCCAGGTCGGAGCAGTACTTC. This encodes CASTPRAARSEQYF.

This clonotype came up many times. The V gene is TRBV7-8, the J gene TRBJ2-3; 7 bases agree with TRBD2. Germline V lookup: CDR1 SGHVS, CDR2 FQNEAQ. CDR3 length: 15 residues. J was trimmed by 0 bases and V by 5 bases; bases with no gene match: 5. The CDR3 here is CASSLERGSTDTQYF. The CDR3 DNA is TGTGCCAGCAGCCTTGAGCGGGGCAGCACAGATACGCAGTATTTT.

This clonotype was seen ten or more times. This chain links TRBV18 with TRBJ2-5, with 11 bases aligning to TRBD2. Germline loops: CDR1 KGHSH, CDR2 LQKENI. CDR3 length: 16 amino acids. Trimming at V came to 3 bases and at J to 3 bases, leaving 6 bases not matched to a gene. The CDR3: CASSPPGTSGKETQYF. CDR3 in DNA: TGTGCCAGCTCACCTCCGGGGACTAGCGGAAAAGAGACCCAGTACTTC.

This clonotype was recorded many times. CDR3 DNA: TGTGCCAGCAGCCTCTCCCGGACATTGAACACTGAAGCTTTCTTT. As protein: CASSLSRTLNTEAFF. This sequence joins TRBV7-2 and TRBJ1-1; TRBD1 is a possible D gene (5 bases). The CDR3 totals 15 residues. The germline CDR1 and CDR2 sequences are SGHTA and FQGNSA. V lost 5 bases to trimming and J lost 0 bases, with 13 bases between them.

This clonotype came up many times. V gene TRBV28 combines with J gene TRBJ1-5; maybe TRBD1 (5 bases). CDR1 is MDHEN and CDR2 is SYDVKM in the germline V gene. The CDR3 is made up of 15 amino acids. Trimming took off 8 bases at V and 5 bases at J, with 19 bases between the two ends. The DNA for the CDR3 is TGTGCCAGCCTCCCAGGGCCCGATGGATATCAGCCCCAGCATTTT. Protein sequence: CASLPGPDGYQPQHF.

In its sample, this clonotype was seen many times. The CDR3 spells CASSFSGNQRAYEQYF. The CDR3, as DNA: TGTGCCAGCAGCTTCTCCGGGAACCAGAGGGCCTACGAGCAGTACTTC. The chain recombines TRBV7-8 with TRBJ2-7; TRBD2 is a possible D gene (5 bases). Germline values: CDR1 SGHVS, CDR2 FQNEAQ. The CDR3 runs 16 residues. V shed 3 bases and J shed 2 bases, with 17 bases lying between them.

In this sample, this clonotype turned up many times. The rearrangement links TRBV15 to TRBJ2-2, with D perhaps matching TRBD1 (6 bases). Trimming cost V 3 bases and J 4 bases, with 9 bases left between them. This CDR3 region has 14 residues. CDR1 and CDR2 from the germline V gene are LNHNV and YYDKDF (reference sequence). CDR3 in DNA: TGTGCCACCAGCAGGGACAGACGCACCGGGGAGCTGTTTTTT. This codes for CATSRDRRTGELFF.

This clonotype was observed many times. This chain joins TRBV5-1 and TRBJ2-1; TRBD1 aligns across 10 bases. Germline CDR1 SGHRS, CDR2 YFSETQ. Trimming removed 3 bases from V and 2 bases from J; junction bases left unmatched: 5. This CDR3 is 16 amino acids long. CDR3 region: CASSSGQGKPYNEQFF. The CDR3 DNA reads as TGCGCCAGCAGCTCGGGACAGGGGAAACCCTACAATGAGCAGTTCTTC.

This clonotype was counted many times. The chain carries TRBV27 and TRBJ2-7; a possible D gene is TRBD1 (5 bases). The CDR3 extends over 15 amino acids. Germline V gives CDR1 MNHEY, CDR2 SMNVEV (reference sequence). V was clipped by 8 bases and J by 0 bases, with 17 bases between them. The CDR3 bases are TGTGCCAGCGCCGCCTTAGGACATAGCTCCTACGAGCAGTACTTC. Its protein is CASAALGHSSYEQYF.

With respect to this clonotype: A much larger clone lies one base from this, so it may be a read error. The rearrangement uses TRBV5-1 and TRBJ1-1; weak D call: TRBD1 (6 bases). Germline V CDR1 and CDR2: SGHRS, YFSETQ. This CDR3 is 15 amino acids long. CDR3 DNA sequence: TGCGCCAGCAGTCTGTTGACAGGTCGAAGTACTGAAGCTTCCTTT. It is translated as CASSLLTGRSTEASF.

The sample holds many counts of this clonotype. Here the CDR3 DNA reads TGCGCCAGCAGCAACCGACAGGGGAGCTCCTATAATTCACCCCTCCACTTT. Its protein product is CASSNRQGSSYNSPLHF. The V call is TRBV5-1, the J call TRBJ1-6, with 8 bases that match TRBD1. Looked up from germline, CDR1 is SGHRS and CDR2 is YFSETQ. This CDR3 comprises 17 residues. V shed 4 bases and J 0 bases; nucleotides not matched to a gene: 6.

This sequence joins TRBV6-2 or TRBV6-3 and TRBJ1-1; TRBD1 agrees at 7 bases. Per the germline V gene, CDR1 is MNHEY and CDR2 is SVGEGT. The CDR3 is 13 amino acids. The J segment lost 4 bases and the V segment lost 6 bases, leaving 5 bases of the junction unmatched. The CDR3 loop is CASSATGRTEAFF. Here the CDR3 DNA reads TGTGCCAGCAGCGCGACAGGGCGCACTGAAGCTTTCTTT.

This clonotype was detected many times. This chain uses TRBV6-2 or TRBV6-3 with TRBJ2-5, with 7 bases that match TRBD2. The germline gives CDR1 MNHEY, CDR2 SVGEGT. The CDR3 runs to 14 residues. The ends lost 8 bases at V and 4 bases at J; junction bases unmatched: 10. CDR3: CASEGLDSRETQYF. The CDR3 nucleotides are TGTGCCAGCGAAGGACTAGACTCACGAGAGACCCAGTACTTC.

Many counts were recorded for this clonotype. In this CDR3 the conserved last residue, phenylalanine or tryptophan, is missing, so a read error is likely. Because the CDR3's place on the DNA is in doubt, the DNA is left out and the CDR3 is given as listed by TCRdb. The chain has TRBV20-1 and TRBJ1-2; the DNA was not compared with TRBD1, the D call given in the table. The CDR3 is 10 amino acids long, termini counted. Per the germline V gene, CDR1 is DFQATT and CDR2 is SNEGSKA (reference sequence). This CDR3 is CSARNGADLS.

This clonotype was observed at least ten times. CDR3 bases: TGTGCCAGCAGCTTAGGAGGACATAGAGGGGAGACCCAGTACTTC. Amino acids: CASSLGGHRGETQYF. The gene calls are TRBV7-9 and TRBJ2-5, with D possibly called TRBD1 or TRBD2 (5 bases each). There are 15 residues in the CDR3. Between the trimmed V and J ends, which lost 1 base and 5 bases, there was a span of 14 bases. Per germline, CDR1 SEHNR and CDR2 FQNEAQ (reference sequence).

This clonotype was detected ten times or more. This sequence joins TRBV2 and TRBJ2-2; possible D gene TRBD1, 5 bases. The CDR3 extends over 15 amino acids. Between the trimmed V and J ends, which lost 4 bases and 2 bases, there was a span of 11 bases. Germline lookup yields CDR1 SNHLY and CDR2 FYNNEI. DNA of the CDR3: TGTGCCAGCAGTGTAGACAGATACAACACCGGGGAGCTGTTTTTT. Translation: CASSVDRYNTGELFF.

This clonotype was picked up many times. The V gene is TRBV20-1, the J gene TRBJ1-1, with D hard to call. CDR1 is DFQATT, CDR2 SNEGSKA, per germline (reference sequence). This CDR3 spans 12 amino acids. V was cut by 2 bases and J by 10 bases, with 14 bases left in between. As DNA, the CDR3 is TGCAGTGCTAGATTCGGGGTGGAAGGAGCTTTCTTT. This gives the protein CSARFGVEGAFF.

This clonotype was counted many times. The chain combines TRBV5-1 with TRBJ2-7, with D perhaps TRBD1 or TRBD2 (5 bases each). Germline V gives CDR1 SGHRS, CDR2 YFSETQ. V lost 4 bases, J lost 2 bases, and 13 bases lay in between. The CDR3 spans 14 residues. For the CDR3, the DNA is TGCGCCAGCAGCCTCCCGGGGCAGACCTACGAGCAGTACTTC. It encodes CASSLPGQTYEQYF. Full variable domain (missing parts from reference TRBV5-1 and TRBJ2-7): KAGVTQTPRYLIKTRGQQVTLSCSPISGHRSVSWYQQTPGQGLQFLFEYFSETQRNKGNFPGRFSGRQFSNSRSEMNVSTLELGDSALYLCASSLPGQTYEQYFGPGTRLTVT.

The chain recombines TRBV7-8 with TRBJ2-5, with no clear D. Trimming took 1 base from V and 5 from J, leaving 5 bases between them. This CDR3 is built from 12 residues. Germline V gene lookup returns CDR1 SGHVS and CDR2 FQNEAQ. The DNA of the CDR3 is TGTGCCAGCAGCTTAGGTCCGGAGACCCAGTACTTC. Residues: CASSLGPETQYF.

This clonotype was recorded many times. This chain joins TRBV3-1 and TRBJ2-7; D perhaps matches TRBD2 (5 bases). The CDR3 has 16 amino acids. The V gene's germline CDR1 is LGHDT and CDR2 YNNKEL (reference sequence). V was pared by 1 base and J by 0 bases, with 13 bases between. This chain's CDR3 is CASSQVRMAGSYEQYF. The CDR3 DNA reads TGTGCCAGCAGCCAAGTAAGAATGGCGGGCTCCTACGAGCAGTACTTC.